Each of the 13 T cell receptor beta chains below was sequenced from the same sample in a study of blood T cells in healthy people across ages. Alongside a J-beta primer mix, a sample-barcoded 5' primer served in a second PCR lasting 7 to 11 cycles. MiXCR was run by TCRdb on the 5' RACE reads, yielding one entry per CDR3 protein. The sample gives roughly 1.5 million distinct CDR3 sequences, 42% of which show up once; more than 4% is in the top ten. The sequenced material came from blood. The receptor source for this set is a woman in her late teens or twenties in good health.

The chain joins TRBV13 to TRBJ2-1, with 13 nucleotides matching TRBD2. V lost 3 bases, J lost 7 bases, and 6 bases stayed unmatched. Germline-derived CDR1 and CDR2 are PRHDT and FYEKMQ (reference sequence). The CDR3 runs to 16 residues. CDR3 amino acids: CASSFRTSGGANEQFF. CDR3 coding DNA: TGTGCCAGCAGCTTTCGGACTAGCGGGGGTGCTAATGAGCAGTTCTTC.

The chain recombines TRBV6-2 or TRBV6-3 with TRBJ2-5, with 7 bases that match TRBD2. In germline, CDR1 is MNHEY, CDR2 SVGEGT. The CDR3 is 15 residues long. The trim removed 2 bases at V and 0 bases at J, leaving 3 bases unmatched. CDR3 nucleotide sequence: TGTGCCAGCAGTTACCGGACTAGGCACCAAGAGACCCAGTACTTC. This gives the protein CASSYRTRHQETQYF.

This clonotype has more than one count but fewer than ten. The V call is TRBV4-1, the J call TRBJ2-3; 8 nucleotides align to TRBD2. J was trimmed by 1 base and V by 1 base; bases with no gene match: 10. Germline-derived CDR1 and CDR2 are MGHRA and YSYEKL. CDR3 length: 18 amino acids. The CDR3 nucleotides are TGCGCCAGCAGCCAAGGACCCTTAAGGCGGGGGGGCACAGATACGCAGTATTTT. This encodes CASSQGPLRRGGTDTQYF.

A few counts support this clonotype. The chain couples TRBV12-3 or TRBV12-4 to TRBJ1-4; D unresolved. Trimming took 1 base from V and 10 from J, leaving 4 bases between them. The CDR3 has 11 amino acids. In nucleotides, the CDR3 is TGTGCCAGCAGTTTAGATGTAAAACTGTTTTTT. Translating gives CASSLDVKLFF.

This clonotype was seen more than once but under ten times. The chain joins TRBV28 to TRBJ2-3, with D tentatively TRBD2 (5 bases). V was clipped by 6 bases and J by 0 bases, with 13 bases between them. There are 15 residues in the CDR3. Germline CDR1 and CDR2: MDHEN and SYDVKM. CDR3 sequence (DNA): TGTGCCAGCAGGGCCCTAGCTCCAAGCACAGATACGCAGTATTTT. Residues: CASRALAPSTDTQYF.

This rearrangement joins TRBV15 to TRBJ1-5; D perhaps matches TRBD1 (6 bases). This CDR3 comprises 16 residues. Germline V gene sequence: CDR1 LNHNV, CDR2 YYDKDF (reference sequence). V was clipped by 1 base and J by 2 bases, with 12 bases between them. The CDR3, as DNA: TGTGCCACCAGCAGAGTAGGCAGGGGACGCAATCAGCCCCAGCATTTT. As protein: CATSRVGRGRNQPQHF.

The J gene is TRBJ2-1, the V gene TRBV7-8; TRBD2 matches 7 bases. Judging by the DNA end, TRBJ2-7 fits better; the J call may be wrong. The CDR3 has 14 residues. Germline V lookup: CDR1 SGHVS, CDR2 FQNEAQ. CDR3 region: CASSFGRQGHEQYF. CDR3 nucleotide sequence: TGTGCCAGCAGCTTCGGGAGGCAGGGCCACGAGCAGTACTTC.

This chain uses TRBV20-1 with TRBJ1-5, with TRBD1 identical over 7 bases. The CDR3 runs to 15 residues. CDR1 is DFQATT and CDR2 is SNEGSKA in the germline V gene (reference sequence). V dropped 6 bases and J dropped 0; count of bases not matched to a gene: 8. CDR3 sequence: CSAHRQGYSNQPQHF. The CDR3, as DNA: TGCAGTGCGCACAGACAGGGTTATAGCAATCAGCCCCAGCATTTT.

The V call is TRBV7-2, the J call TRBJ1-1; a possible D gene is TRBD1 (5 bases). CDR1 and CDR2 (germline): SGHTA, FQGNSA. The CDR3 contains 14 residues. Trimming took off 5 bases at V and 6 bases at J, with 16 bases between the two ends. Here the CDR3 reads CASSLQGMDAEAFF. Here the CDR3 DNA reads TGTGCCAGCAGCCTCCAGGGAATGGACGCTGAAGCTTTCTTT.

The chain recombines TRBV20-1 with TRBJ2-7; 8 positions match TRBD2. The CDR3 contains 13 residues. Germline CDR1 and CDR2: DFQATT and SNEGSKA (reference sequence). CDR3 sequence: CSWTSGSSYEQYF. Here the CDR3 DNA reads TGCTCCTGGACCAGCGGGAGCTCCTACGAGCAGTACTTC.

This clonotype was seen more than once but under ten times. The chain carries TRBV10-3 and TRBJ1-3; D is ambiguous. Trimming cost V 11 bases and J 4 bases, with 9 bases left between them. The CDR3 runs 11 residues. From germline, CDR1 is ENHRY and CDR2 SYGVKD. Written as DNA, the CDR3 is TGTGCCCTCGGGGAGGGAAACACCATATATTTT. Translation gives CALGEGNTIYF.

The rearrangement uses TRBV20-1 and TRBJ2-7; unclear D gene. CDR3 size: 12 residues. Deletions cut 5 bases from V and 3 bases from J, with 11 bases between. Per the germline V gene, CDR1 is DFQATT and CDR2 is SNEGSKA (reference sequence). CDR3 coding DNA: TGCAGTGCTCTTACTTCTCGCTACGAGCAGTACTTC. This translates into CSALTSRYEQYF.

This clonotype was counted once. The chain is built from TRBV7-9 and TRBJ2-3; the match to TRBD2 covers 9 bases. V gave up 7 bases and J gave up 2 bases; unmatched junction bases: 7. The germline V gene has CDR1 SEHNR and CDR2 FQNEAQ (reference sequence). The CDR3 has 15 amino acids. The CDR3 DNA follows: TGTGCCAGCAACGTTCTAGCGGGGAACACAGATACGCAGTATTTT. It specifies CASNVLAGNTDTQYF.